A selection of T cell receptor beta chains follows, all from one sample in a study of T cells after yellow fever vaccination. TCRdb itself ran the 5' RACE reads through MiXCR, one entry per CDR3 protein. In the table there are around 320,000 distinct CDR3 sequences, about 10% of which are singletons. The sequencing here drew on CD4+ T cells sorted from PBMCs, taken 45 days after the yellow fever booster vaccination. Every receptor here comes from a man younger than 35 who received the YFV17D yellow fever vaccine. Both conserved end residues are part of each CDR3. A D gene is named only where the DNA matches it firmly. Rows may omit the clone size; those that give it use once, few, many or a size class.

J	size	V	D	CDR3	DNA
TRBJ1-1	once	TRBV27	.	CASSLFRGNTEAFF	TGTGCCAGCAGTTTATTCAGGGGGAACACTGAAGCTTTCTTT
TRBJ1-1	few	TRBV6-2/TRBV6-3	.	CASSRPRGANTEAFF	TGTGCCAGCTCCCGACCTCGGGGGGCGAACACTGAAGCTTTCTTT
TRBJ2-3	.	TRBV20-1	TRBD2	CSADTGGPQYF	TGCAGTGCGGATACGGGGGGGCCCCAGTATTTT
TRBJ1-3	many	TRBV7-2	.	CASSQGLGSGNTIYF	TGTGCCAGCAGCCAGGGTCTGGGCTCTGGAAACACCATATATTTT
TRBJ2-5	few	TRBV3-1	TRBD2	CASGRGAETQYF	TGTGCCAGCGGGCGGGGGGCCGAGACCCAGTACTTC
TRBJ2-3	few	TRBV20-1	TRBD2	CSALRLAEITDTQYF	TGCAGTGCACTTCGACTAGCGGAGATCACAGATACGCAGTATTTT
TRBJ1-5	few	TRBV6-2/TRBV6-3	.	CASSYTRSVQPQHF	TGTGCCAGCAGTTACACCCGTTCCGTTCAGCCCCAGCATTTT
TRBJ2-1	.	TRBV6-2/TRBV6-3	TRBD2	CASRTERGHNEQFF	TGTGCCAGCAGGACTGAGCGGGGGCACAATGAGCAGTTCTTC
TRBJ1-1	many	TRBV6-2/TRBV6-3	.	CASSYSGLTAFF	TGTGCCAGCAGTTACTCAGGCTTAACAGCTTTCTTT
TRBJ2-1	.	TRBV4-3	.	CASSQDRGTTYNEQFF	TGCGCCAGCAGCCAAGATAGGGGGACGACCTACAATGAGCAGTTCTTC
TRBJ1-2	.	TRBV6-6	.	CASARELRGYTF	TGTGCCAGCGCCAGGGAATTACGGGGCTACACCTTC
TRBJ2-1	.	TRBV24-1	TRBD2	CATSDLPQTSGGSNEQFF	TGTGCCACCAGTGATTTGCCTCAGACTAGCGGGGGGTCCAATGAGCAGTTCTTC
TRBJ2-3	few	TRBV11-2	TRBD2	CASSLVGSGGALNTQYF	TGTGCCAGCAGCTTAGTAGGTAGCGGGGGGGCCCTAAATACGCAGTATTTT
TRBJ2-5	.	TRBV14	.	CASSHKPGRLQETQYF	TGTGCCAGCAGCCATAAACCGGGACGGCTACAAGAGACCCAGTACTTC
TRBJ2-7	many	TRBV29-1	TRBD1	CSVANLQGAHEQYF	TGCAGCGTTGCAAACCTACAGGGGGCCCACGAGCAGTACTTC
TRBJ1-4	few	TRBV7-2	TRBD1	CASSLGDRSEKLFF	TGTGCCAGCAGCTTAGGGGACAGGTCTGAAAAACTGTTTTTT
TRBJ2-3	.	TRBV5-1	.	CASSLAAADSDTQYF	TGCGCCAGCAGCTTGGCCGCGGCGGATTCAGATACGCAGTATTTT
TRBJ2-3	many	TRBV7-9	TRBD2	CASSLPRASGDTDTQYF	TGTGCCAGCAGCTTACCCCGGGCTAGCGGGGACACAGATACGCAGTATTTT
TRBJ2-3	.	TRBV4-3	TRBD2	CASSQDPVGGNTDTQYF	TGCGCCAGCAGCCAAGATCCGGTGGGGGGGAACACAGATACGCAGTATTTT
TRBJ2-2	.	TRBV20-1	TRBD2	CSAAAGGPKGELFF	TGCAGTGCCGCCGCGGGGGGACCGAAAGGGGAGCTGTTTTTT
TRBJ2-7	few	TRBV2	TRBD1	CASRGTGPGEQYF	TGTGCCAGCAGGGGGACAGGCCCGGGCGAGCAGTACTTC
TRBJ1-1	many	TRBV5-4	.	CASSLDGATEAFF	TGTGCCAGCAGCTTGGATGGCGCTACTGAAGCTTTCTTT
TRBJ2-2	few	TRBV7-2	TRBD2	CATPTSGGTNTGELFF	TGTGCCACCCCGACTAGCGGGGGGACAAACACCGGGGAGCTGTTTTTT
TRBJ2-3	few	TRBV7-8	.	CASSLGGHGGTDTQYF	TGTGCCAGCAGCTTGGGGGGGCACGGCGGAACAGATACGCAGTATTTT
TRBJ2-6	.	TRBV3-1	.	CASSPWRAVSGANVLTF	TGTGCCAGCAGCCCCTGGCGGGCGGTCTCTGGGGCCAACGTCCTGACTTTC
TRBJ2-1	.	TRBV7-3	.	CASSSREGEQFF	TGTGCCAGCAGCTCACGCGAAGGTGAGCAGTTCTTC
TRBJ2-4	few	TRBV21-1	.	CASSSSGTSGGVAKNIQYF	TGTGCCAGCAGCAGCTCCGGGACTAGCGGTGGAGTTGCCAAAAACATTCAGTACTTC
TRBJ2-5	many	TRBV6-5	TRBD1	CASSYGGQGVTQYF	TGTGCCAGCAGTTACGGGGGACAGGGGGTGACCCAGTACTTC
TRBJ1-2	many	TRBV4-1	.	CASSQGGTTTF	TGCGCCAGCAGCCAAGGGGGGACGACAACGTTC
TRBJ2-3	.	TRBV7-9	.	CASSPLSGLTQYF	TGTGCCAGCAGCCCCCTGTCGGGTTTAACGCAGTATTTT
TRBJ1-2	few	TRBV20-1	.	CSATSDRTHLYGYTF	TGCAGTGCTACTTCAGACCGTACCCACCTGTATGGCTACACCTTC
TRBJ2-2	few	TRBV11-2	.	CASRPLAGELFF	TGTGCCAGCAGACCATTAGCCGGGGAGCTGTTTTTT
TRBJ1-2	.	TRBV7-8	.	CASSQRGGSGYTF	TGTGCCAGCAGCCAGAGGGGGGGGAGTGGCTACACCTTC
TRBJ1-1	few	TRBV4-2	.	CASSQSQLNTEAFF	TGTGCCAGCAGCCAATCACAGCTGAACACTGAAGCTTTCTTT
TRBJ2-1	.	TRBV20-1	TRBD2	CSARETSGGAYEQFF	TGCAGTGCTAGAGAGACTAGCGGGGGGGCTTATGAGCAGTTCTTC
TRBJ2-3	many	TRBV11-2	.	CALEAAAGTDTQYF	TGTGCCTTGGAGGCGGCGGCCGGCACAGATACGCAGTATTTT
TRBJ2-3	.	TRBV7-2	TRBD2	CASSRTSSGGADTQYF	TGTGCCAGCAGCCGGACCTCTAGCGGGGGGGCAGATACGCAGTATTTT